This T cell receptor beta chain appears in the sequencing data of a study of T cell responses to AZD1222 COVID-19 vaccine. This clone was found once. Its antigen remains unknown. The CDR3 is 13 amino acids. Germline CDR1 SGHNT, CDR2 YYREEE (reference sequence). V lost 0 bases and J lost 9, with 7 bases in between. Clones were sequenced by immunoSEQ multiplex PCR, and TCRdb holds only the in-frame ones, with some missing. The repertoire has roughly 130,000 clones, 70% to 90% of them found once; the top ten carry 1.5% to 2%. Study-level results: CD4 TCRs linked to vaccination spanned spike, dominating at 160-218 and 743-854. Per reports, nearly half of all spike-specific TCRs target regions that are unmutated in variants. Donors, mostly white British, included more females; clonal diversity was possibly underestimated.

This clonotype originated in an adult in good health. The V and J genes are TRBV5-4 and TRBJ1-6; D remains unclear. Sequences were derived from peripheral blood, sampled on day 0 of AZD1222 vaccination. CDR3 region: CASSLDDLSPLHF. The CDR3 bases are TGTGCCAGCAGCTTGGACGACCTTTCACCCCTCCACTTT.